Below, one TCR beta chain is given with its context. What antigen it recognizes has not been identified. Base qualities were left out, and no much larger clone turns up one base away. The cohort consisted of more than 650 healthy bone marrow donors. At the time of sampling, every cohort member was nominally healthy, though immune exposures that went unrecorded were likely present. The donor tested CMV seronegative and was one of the 352 seronegative cohort members. A peripheral blood sample was provided by each donor, and peripheral blood mononuclear cells were used for TCR beta sequencing. Genomic DNA extraction from the blood cell samples was performed with the Qiagen DNeasy Blood Extraction Kit. This entry belongs to a study of cytomegalovirus exposure and HLA in healthy donors (dated by TCRdb to the late 2010s). As for the study more broadly: An earlier analysis of several hundred of the donors reported approximately 280 Gb of sequence data and 117 million unique TCR beta sequences obtained from about 180 million T cells. Every discovery cohort repertoire had been produced on one sequencing platform. A later genetic analysis used genome-wide SNP genotypes for about 65% of the 666 donors, treating that subset as a discovery cohort. The study combined high-throughput TCR immunosequencing, statistical association of individual TCRs with disease status, and machine learning to predict cytomegalovirus infection status. The aim of the study was to test whether cataloging public T cell receptors could identify signatures of past pathogen exposure. The number of donors typed differed by locus, with roughly 620-640 for A, B, C, DRB1 and DQB1, over 500 for DQA1, over 600 for DPA1, and around 460 for DPB1. The study used immunosequencing to profile the T cell repertoires of 666 subjects and linked those repertoires to cytomegalovirus serostatus. To decide whether each TCR beta V gene segment behaved as functional or pseudogenic, an earlier analysis of fewer than 750 of the donors relied on high-throughput TCR beta sequencing. Because of strong linkage in the cohort, roughly 5 DR-DQ haplotypes were treated as single units for association and clustering. In a later analysis, previously published TCR beta repertoires from hundreds of donors were re-analyzed and high-resolution HLA genotyping was added so that TCR occurrence patterns could be studied. Of the 350 to 400 genotyped donors, approximately 82% fell in the genetic ancestry cluster associated with self-reported Caucasian donors. In the later analysis, no new phenotypic data were used to find candidate immune exposures; instead, reliance was placed on TCR beta sequences and their occurrence across donors. Besides the first cohort of roughly 640 subjects, a separate validation cohort made up of roughly 130 different subjects was used. Alongside the repertoire data, information on donor age, sex, ethnicity and CMV serostatus was compiled. Across under 500 genotyped donors of the cohort, an average of roughly 250,000 unique TCR beta nucleotide sequences per donor were sequenced, and around 20% of those sequences were non-productive. An early release covering about 600 HLA-typed donors comprised roughly 300 gigabases of sequencing data and 85 million or so unique TCR sequences. HLA typing covered class I and class II loci at four-digit resolution.

What the study reported, not specific to this receptor: In a later analysis, TCR association rates were found to vary across HLA loci, with the most associated TCRs seen for DRB1 alleles and the fewest for HLA-C alleles. In vitro tests confirmed that a few of the cytomegalovirus-associated TCR beta chains recognize cytomegalovirus antigens. Compared with equally common non-associated chains, HLA-associated TCR beta chains in a later analysis were more clonally expanded and had lower generation probabilities. Assigning TCR associations to individual alleles was difficult when HLA alleles, especially DR and DQ, strongly co-occurred. Roughly uniform sequencing depth across donors was assumed in presence/absence analyses, although this assumption may not hold. Because counts were too low, about 15 rarely observed V segments, including chromosome 9 orphons, were left out of the earlier analysis of a few hundred of the donors. The study gave a list of 150 to 200 TCR beta chains associated with cytomegalovirus. Some IMGT-functional V segments, including TRBV6-2 and TRBV6-3, could not be distinguished by the 87-base-pair reads and were therefore excluded. A further reported finding was that TCR beta sequences accurately predicted the HLA-A and HLA-B alleles for most subjects in the first cohort. V-gene and J-gene trimming of TCR beta chains was associated with a missense DCLRE1C variant in a later genetic analysis, and the association was replicated in an independent cohort. Linkage disequilibrium might explain the correlated functional status among segregating V segments, but an unknown experimental factor could not be ruled out. According to a later analysis, parvovirus B19, influenza, CMV and Epstein-Barr virus appeared linked to several top co-occurrence clusters. In an earlier analysis of about 600 of the donors, most TCR beta V segments appeared in productive rearrangements about 90% or about 30% of the time, broadly matching IMGT annotations. A later analysis found that most CMV-associated TCR beta chains appeared HLA-restricted, with HLA associations seemingly driven largely by CMV exposure. In a later genetic analysis, fewer N-insertions in productive TCRs were reported among donors in an Asian-associated ancestry cluster than the roughly 700-donor mean. Most TCR sequences were seen in very few donors, while some public TCRs were found in many individuals. For the cohort, immune exposure information was limited to CMV serostatus. Because some donors lacked HLA typing at each locus, the association tests relied only on the typed subset. The classifier was reported to diagnose cytomegalovirus status with high specificity and sensitivity in both the original cohort and the validation cohort. The authors suggested that the approach could potentially be generalized to other disease states and immunological phenotypes. Specific HLA alleles were associated with 15,000 to 20,000 TCR beta sequences at a false discovery rate of 0.05 in a later analysis. In this cohort, only TCR beta chains were sequenced, and detectable features were limited by the absence of alpha or paired-chain data. A cluster of highly shared sequence variants was judged likely to be a technical artifact of the sequencing pipeline.

The library relied on the immunoSEQ multiplex PCR assay. For the multiplex PCR, a mixture combining 60 forward primers for TCR Vbeta segments and 13 reverse primers for TCR Jbeta segments was used. The CDR3 region of rearranged TCR beta genes was amplified from genomic DNA with a multiplex PCR assay. The Illumina HiSeq System was used to sequence the amplified TCR beta libraries as 87-base-pair reads. In the authors' own workflow: A later analysis tallied around 80 million unique TCR beta chains across the 650 to 750 repertoires, and 10 million to 11 million of those chains were shared by two or more donors. A nearest-neighbor algorithm error-corrected the raw reads and collapsed the reads into unique sequences, merging closely related sequences to remove PCR and sequencing errors. To assign V, D and J gene segments, CDR3 sequences were aligned to IMGT reference sequences. For a sequence to be retained, a match of at least six nucleotides to both a V gene segment and a J gene segment was required. A rearrangement was called productive if the CDR3 had no stop codons and remained in frame with V and J, and every other rearrangement was called non-productive. Following IMGT convention, CDR3 was defined as the stretch from the second conserved V-encoded cysteine to the conserved J-encoded phenylalanine. The earlier analysis of approximately 590 of the donors excluded any sequence lacking an unambiguous match to a single V gene segment. In an earlier analysis of 587 of the donors, a V segment was called functional when productive rearrangements were above 56.7%, and segregating when the standard deviation between donors exceeded 5%. A statistical classification framework was built to diagnose cytomegalovirus status from the catalog of TCR beta chain sequences. In a later analysis, TCR nucleotide sequences were compared against IMGT/GENE-DB human TR gene sequences so that V and J genes could be assigned. The TCRdist pipeline was used in a later analysis to assign CDR3 sequences and most-parsimonious VDJ recombination scenarios. A later analysis defined each TCR beta chain by its CDR3 amino acid sequence plus V-gene family, and excluded reads lacking a unique V-gene family. A later analysis removed several hundred highly shared, low-generation-probability nucleotide sequences to deal with suspected cross-contamination and a sequencing artifact. A later analysis calculated a clonal expansion index for each public chain from normalized within-repertoire ranks of inferred template counts. In a later analysis, generation probabilities were computed using a VDJ recombination model fitted to out-of-frame rearrangements, and the results were checked against IGoR. In a later analysis, hypergeometric tests were used to score TCR-TCR, TCR-HLA and TCR-CMV co-occurrence, with a repertoire-size bias correction applied to TCR pairs. In a later analysis, false discovery rates were estimated by permuting HLA or CMV assignments 20 times. In a later analysis, co-occurring TCRs were grouped using DBSCAN, and TCRdist sequence similarity was added for clustering within HLA-allele-positive subsets. Co-occurrence clustering excluded repertoires with fewer than 30,000 or more than 120,000 public chains, plus five with anomalous nucleotide sharing. Entries here come from immuneACCESS through TCRdb and include only in-frame sequences with V and J called. Some clones fail to appear in such tables; in the studies checked, an unresolved V gene covers under half of the shortfall, and the cause of the remainder is unknown. V and J calls plus clone size are reproduced from that table; the DNA served to infer D and trimming. This sample holds about 150,000 clones; about 80% were observed only once. Together, the top ten hold 4.8% of the sample.

The CDR3 runs 13 residues from the cysteine to the phenylalanine. This entry keeps only the CDR3 DNA: 39 bases, framed from base 1. Per the germline V gene (reference sequence), PRHDT is the CDR1 and FYEKMQ is the CDR2. After removal of 3 bases from V and 6 bases from J, the junction retains 4 bases not matched to a gene. This receptor chain uses TRBV13 and TRBJ1-1; the central 7 bases match TRBD1. The specimen was PBMCs. This receptor was identified in a man in his late teens or twenties in good health and CMV-seronegative. The DNA sequence is TGTGCCAGCAGCTTTCAACAGGGGCCTGAAGCTTTCTTT. Its coded protein is CASSFQQGPEAFF.